Below, 16 T cell receptor beta chains from the same sample are listed, as sequenced in a study of ipilimumab plus nivolumab after autologous stem cell transplantation. Produced via immunoSEQ multiplex PCR; TCRdb's table is partial and in-frame only. The table includes some 25,000 clones, 85% to 90% detected once. This specimen was PBMCs, taken in a trial of ipilimumab plus nivolumab as post-transplant consolidation. The receptor set was obtained from a male donor with diffuse large B-cell lymphoma.

This clone was seen just once. The V call is TRBV19, the J call TRBJ1-1; 7 nucleotides match TRBD1. This CDR3 contains 14 residues. V shed 7 bases and J 4 bases; nucleotides not matched to a gene: 9. Germline CDR1 reads LNHDA; CDR2 reads SQIVND (reference sequence). The CDR3 bases are TGTGCCAGTACCTCCCTACAGGGGTCCACTGAAGCTTTCTTT. Translation gives CASTSLQGSTEAFF.

The chain joins TRBV5-6 to TRBJ2-3; D may be TRBD1 or TRBD2 (6 bases each). CDR3 size: 18 residues. V dropped 1 base and J dropped 0 bases, with 18 bases sitting between them. Germline V gene sequence: CDR1 SGHDT, CDR2 YYEEEE. The CDR3 is CASSLSAPGGPSTDTQYF. CDR3 coding DNA: TGTGCCAGCAGCTTGTCGGCCCCCGGGGGCCCGAGCACAGATACGCAGTATTTT.

Note on this clone: Germline is not matched at one junction end, which may reflect a read error. The chain couples TRBV5-1 to TRBJ2-3, with a tentative D call TRBD1 (5 bases). CDR3 length: 14 residues. CDR1 SGHRS and CDR2 YFSETQ come from the germline V gene. This CDR3 reads CASRLDTGTDTQYF. CDR3 nucleotide sequence: TGCGCCAGCAGGTTGGACACTGGCACAGATACGCAGTATTTT.

The chain couples TRBV6-1 to TRBJ1-1; tentatively, D is TRBD1 (6 bases). The V gene's germline CDR1 is MNHNS and CDR2 SASEGT. This CDR3 has 15 amino acids. V was pared by 6 bases and J by 1 base, with 15 bases between. CDR3 amino acids: CASSHTRGQNTEAFF. CDR3 DNA sequence: TGTGCCAGCAGCCATACCCGGGGACAGAACACTGAAGCTTTCTTT.

The chain combines TRBV18 with TRBJ1-1; D is unresolved. Trimming removed 2 bases from V and 3 bases from J, with 10 bases in between. Germline CDR1 KGHSH, CDR2 LQKENI. This CDR3 spans 14 amino acids. Here the CDR3 reads CASSPGKGYTEAFF. DNA for the CDR3: TGTGCCAGCTCACCAGGGAAAGGGTACACTGAAGCTTTCTTT.

The chain carries TRBV5-1 and TRBJ2-7; the D gene is possibly TRBD2 (6 bases). Trimming shortened V by 1 base and J by 6 bases, and 11 bases separated the two germline ends. Germline-derived CDR1 and CDR2 are SGHRS and YFSETQ. There are 13 residues in the CDR3. The CDR3 bases are TGCGCCAGCAGCTTGCGCTTGGGAGGCGAGCAGTACTTC. It yields the protein CASSLRLGGEQYF. Full variable domain (remainder filled in from reference TRBV5-1 and TRBJ2-7): KAGVTQTPRYLIKTRGQQVTLSCSPISGHRSVSWYQQTPGQGLQFLFEYFSETQRNKGNFPGRFSGRQFSNSRSEMNVSTLELGDSALYLCASSLRLGGEQYFGPGTRLTVT.

The CDR3 spells CASSLEGGISPLHF. Here the CDR3 DNA reads TGTGCCAGCAGCTTGGAGGGGGGAATTTCACCCCTCCACTTT. This sequence joins TRBV7-2 and TRBJ1-6, with D perhaps TRBD1 (6 bases). This CDR3 is 14 amino acids long. Germline loops: CDR1 SGHTA, CDR2 FQGNSA. V was cut by 3 bases and J by 9 bases, with 12 bases left in between.

This sequence joins TRBV11-2 and TRBJ1-1, with D uncertain. The CDR3 is made up of 15 amino acids. The germline V and J ends were trimmed by 2 bases and 0 bases, with 10 bases remaining between them. Germline V gene data show CDR1 as SGHAT and CDR2 as FQNNGV. The CDR3 here is CASSLSDGMNTEAFF. CDR3 nucleotide sequence: TGTGCCAGCAGCTTATCGGACGGCATGAACACTGAAGCTTTCTTT.

Note on this clone: Mismatch with germline at one junction end may stem from a read error. At the DNA level, this CDR3 is encoded by other sequences in the same sample as well. The V and J genes are TRBV7-4 and TRBJ2-7; either TRBD1 or TRBD2 may fit D (5 bases each). CDR1 SGHVT and CDR2 SQSDAQ come from the germline V gene. The CDR3 totals 18 residues. The chain's CDR3 is CASSSTVALYSGAYEQYF. Here the CDR3 DNA reads TGTGCCAGCAGCTCGACAGTAGCGCTTTACTCTGGAGCCTACGAGCAATACTTC.

The rearrangement uses TRBV6-5 and TRBJ2-5, with 10 bases identical to TRBD2. The assigned J gene may be wrong: the sequence end matches TRBJ2-7 better. CDR3 length equals 14 residues. CDR1 is MNHEY and CDR2 is SVGAGI in the germline V gene. Written as DNA, the CDR3 is TGTGCCAGCAGCACACTAGCGGGGAGGCACGAGCAGTACTTC. Protein: CASSTLAGRHEQYF.

V is TRBV21-1 and J is TRBJ2-1; TRBD2 is the table's D call, not checked against the DNA. TRBV21-1 is a pseudogene segment. CDR3 length equals 14 residues. The CDR3 spells CASSPPGGGTEQFF. The CDR3 DNA reads as TGTGCCAGCAGCCCCCCCGGGGGGGGGACTGAGCAGTTCTTC.

The rearrangement joins TRBV6-5 to TRBJ1-2, with 11 nucleotides matching TRBD1. The CDR3 spans 14 residues. CDR1 MNHEY and CDR2 SVGAGI come from the germline V gene. Trimming cost V 6 bases and J 4 bases; bases outside gene matches: 4. CDR3 nucleotides: TGTGCCAGCAGCCGGACAGGGGGCGGCTATGGCTACACCTTC. Translation gives CASSRTGGGYGYTF.

This clone occurred once. The chain links TRBV9 to TRBJ2-2, with D perhaps TRBD1 or TRBD2 (5 bases each). The CDR3 extends over 17 amino acids. The V and J ends lost 3 bases and 4 bases respectively, with 19 bases between them. Per germline, CDR1 SGDLS and CDR2 YYNGEE. The CDR3 loop is CASSALTRGASTGELFF. In nucleotides, the CDR3 is TGTGCCAGCAGCGCCCTAACGCGAGGGGCGAGCACCGGGGAGCTGTTTTTT.

The chain links TRBV27 to TRBJ2-3; D not resolved. Trimming took 5 bases from V and 0 from J, leaving 3 bases between them. CDR1 MNHEY and CDR2 SMNVEV come from the germline V gene (reference sequence). CDR3 length equals 12 residues. Here the CDR3 DNA reads TGTGCCAGCAGTCCTAGCACAGATACGCAGTATTTT. It specifies CASSPSTDTQYF.

Here the CDR3 DNA reads TGTGCCAGTAGTTCGCTCGACTCCTACGAGCAGTACTTC. This sequence encodes CASSSLDSYEQYF. The chain is built from TRBV19 and TRBJ2-5; D remains unclear. The DNA end lines up better with TRBJ2-7; the J call may be wrong. Germline V gives CDR1 LNHDA, CDR2 SQIVND (reference sequence). CDR3 length: 13 residues.

The chain combines TRBV18 with TRBJ2-7, with 12 bases matching TRBD2. The CDR3 covers 14 residues. J gave up 9 bases and V 3 bases, and 6 bases lay outside the gene matches. The germline V gene has CDR1 KGHSH and CDR2 LQKENI. CDR3 region: CASSPGLAGFPQYF. The CDR3 DNA reads as TGTGCCAGCTCACCCGGACTAGCGGGGTTCCCGCAGTACTTC.